This TCR beta chain was recorded in a study of spatial heterogeneity in lung cancer. In the study overall: Alpha-chain sequences were consistently detected in smaller numbers than beta-chain sequences.

Via MiXCR, TCRdb re-called the 5' RACE reads, giving one row per CDR3 protein. This table holds over 7,000 distinct CDR3 sequences, about 9.6% found once. Time point reported: sample taken at primary tumor resection. The cohort: over 70 early-stage, untreated non-small cell lung cancer patients. The CDR3 is 15 amino acids. Germline V gene sequence: CDR1 DFQATT, CDR2 SNEGSKA (reference sequence). V was pared by 3 bases and J by 6 bases, with 8 bases of the junction left unmatched. By proportion, this clonotype is medium-sized. The input for sequencing was normal lung tissue next to the tumor, taken at surgery. The chain has TRBV20-1 and TRBJ2-3; 11 bases match TRBD2. The origin of this receptor is a male donor with early-stage non-small cell lung cancer. DNA of the CDR3: TGCAGTGCTAGCCCTACTAGCGGGAGAGGTGATACGCAGTATTTT. It translates to CSASPTSGRGDTQYF.